The 8 T cell receptor beta chains presented below share a single source sample, sequenced in a study of a mutant IDH1 vaccine in newly diagnosed glioma. Some clones are missing from TCRdb's copy, which holds only in-frame ones; the method was immunoSEQ multiplex PCR. This sample has about 56,000 clones, with 75% to 90% found just once. Time point described: week 23, last vaccination. In every dose of vaccine, 300 ug of mutant IDH1 20-mer peptide was given alongside topical imiquimod. These receptors have no known antigen. The material was PBMCs, obtained from a glioma patient whose treatment included an IDH1 peptide vaccine. The source is a man aged 35 to 55 with glioma.

The chain carries TRBV7-9 and TRBJ2-1; TRBD2 aligns across 10 bases. Trimming took 5 bases from V and 6 from J; bases not matched to a gene: 4. Germline assignment: CDR1 SEHNR and CDR2 FQNEAQ (reference sequence). The CDR3 sequence is 14 residues long. CDR3 sequence: CASSRTSGLNEQFF. CDR3 nucleotides: TGTGCCAGCAGCAGGACTAGCGGCCTCAATGAGCAGTTCTTC.

On this clone: Other nucleotide sequences in the sample specify the same CDR3. This chain connects TRBV7-3 to TRBJ1-1, with a possible D match to TRBD1 (6 bases). Trimming shortened V by 0 bases and J by 5 bases, and 7 bases separated the two germline ends. CDR1 is SGHTA and CDR2 is FQGTGA in the germline V gene. The CDR3 spans 13 residues. This CDR3 is CASSLTGGTEAFF. CDR3 coding DNA: TGTGCCAGCAGCTTAACAGGGGGTACTGAAGCTTTCTTT. Using reference TRBV7-3 and TRBJ1-1 for the parts outside the CDR3, the full variable domain is GAGVSQTPSNKVTEKGKYVELRCDPISGHTALYWYRQSLGQGPEFLIYFQGTGAADDSGLPNDRFFAVRPEGSVSTLKIQRTERGDSAVYLCASSLTGGTEAFFGQGTRLTVV.

The chain joins TRBV7-9 to TRBJ2-5; 11 bases fit TRBD2. The length of the CDR3 is 15 residues. Germline CDR1 is SEHNR and CDR2 is FQNEAQ (reference sequence). J lost 2 bases, V lost 1 base, and 0 bases had no gene match. The CDR3 DNA is TGTGCCAGCAGCTTAGGGACTAGCGGGCAAGAGACCCAGTACTTC. Its protein product is CASSLGTSGQETQYF.

This rearrangement joins TRBV5-6 to TRBJ2-1; TRBD2 is a possible D gene (6 bases). Looked up from germline, CDR1 is SGHDT and CDR2 is YYEEEE. Trimming cost V 5 bases and J 8 bases, with 17 bases left between them. The CDR3 covers 14 residues. CDR3 nucleotides: TGTGCCAGCAGACAAAGACTAGAGCTTCATGAGCAGTTCTTC. This gives the protein CASRQRLELHEQFF.

The CDR3 DNA reads TGTGCCAGCAGCTCCCGGACTAGCGGGAGGGCGGGTTACAATGAGCAGTTCTTC. Translated, it gives CASSSRTSGRAGYNEQFF. The chain recombines TRBV7-9 with TRBJ2-1; 15 positions agree with TRBD2. The CDR3 contains 18 residues. Trimming cost V 4 bases and J 4 bases; bases outside gene matches: 8. CDR1 and CDR2 (germline): SEHNR, FQNEAQ (reference sequence).

This chain links TRBV5-1 with TRBJ1-3, with TRBD1 identical over 8 bases. Germline-derived CDR1 and CDR2 are SGHRS and YFSETQ. CDR3 size: 16 residues. Losses at the gene ends were 2 bases for V and 2 bases for J; bases not matched to a gene: 6. The CDR3 bases are TGCGCCAGCAGCTTTACGACAGGGGACGCTGGAAACACCATATATTTT. Translating gives CASSFTTGDAGNTIYF. Variable domain in full (rest from reference TRBV5-1 and TRBJ1-3): KAGVTQTPRYLIKTRGQQVTLSCSPISGHRSVSWYQQTPGQGLQFLFEYFSETQRNKGNFPGRFSGRQFSNSRSEMNVSTLELGDSALYLCASSFTTGDAGNTIYFGEGSWLTVV.

The J gene is TRBJ2-3, the V gene TRBV2; TRBD1 aligns across 12 bases. CDR1 and CDR2 (germline): SNHLY, FYNNEI. V gave up 5 bases and J gave up 1 base; unmatched junction bases: 4. The CDR3 consists of 16 residues. CDR3 sequence reads: CASSRDRGLGTDTQYF. As DNA, the CDR3 is TGTGCCAGCAGTAGGGACAGGGGGCTTGGCACAGATACGCAGTATTTT.

The chain carries TRBV29-1 and TRBJ1-1; D possibly corresponds to TRBD1 (5 bases). The CDR3 runs to 13 residues. Germline CDR1 and CDR2: SQVTM and ANQGSEA. V was clipped by 5 bases and J by 0 bases, with 10 bases between them. In nucleotides, the CDR3 is TGCAGCGTTCAGACAGTTATGAACACTGAAGCTTTCTTT. Its protein is CSVQTVMNTEAFF.